The present T cell receptor beta chain was sequenced within a study of blood T cell repertoires in COVID-19. Study at large: Sources were T cells, B-cell-depleted T cells, or PBMCs; the material itself was cDNA or gDNA.

Measured with immunoSEQ multiplex PCR; TCRdb has only the in-frame clones, and not every one. This sample yields 130,000 or so clones, of which around 84% are seen a single time; approximately 2.4% belongs to the top ten. Trimming stripped 10 bases from V and 10 bases from J, with 17 bases between. The CDR3 consists of 12 residues. Everyone who took part was about 18 to 90 years old, and they came from about two dozen US areas. Participants' reported clinical history set cohort assignment. The specimen sequenced was PBMCs or T cells enriched from blood (not recorded which). V usage is TRBV12-3 or TRBV12-4 and J usage is TRBJ1-3; unclear D gene. This sequence was found in a man aged 35-49 years with acute COVID-19. The CDR3 reads CAIQNGSWTIYF. The CDR3, as DNA: TGTGCCATCCAAAACGGGTCGTGGACCATATATTTT.